The next 4 T cell receptor beta chains were all read from a single sample in a study of blood T cell repertoires in COVID-19. Clones were read by immunoSEQ multiplex PCR, and TCRdb kept only the in-frame ones, dropping some. Of more than 95,000 clones listed, roughly 89% are singletons. The specimen sequenced was peripheral blood. The receptors originated from a human donor in a cohort sampled during active COVID-19.

This clone has just one count. The rearrangement uses TRBV6-6 and TRBJ1-2; tentative D call: TRBD1 (5 bases). V was clipped by 0 bases and J by 4 bases, with 15 bases between them. Germline V gives CDR1 MNHNY, CDR2 SVGAGI (reference sequence). The CDR3 length is 16 residues. The CDR3 nucleotides are TGTGCCAGCAGTTACTCCCCGGGAGGGGAGTTCTATGGCTACACCTTC. Translation gives CASSYSPGGEFYGYTF.

The CDR3 loop is CASSQGRGGNTIYF. CDR3 DNA sequence: TGCGCCAGCAGCCAAGGAAGGGGTGGAAACACCATATATTTT. This chain links TRBV4-3 with TRBJ1-3; maybe TRBD1 (5 bases). The length of the CDR3 is 14 residues. CDR1 and CDR2 (germline): LGHNA, YSLEER. V was trimmed by 1 base and J by 3 bases, leaving 7 bases between them.

This CDR3 reads CASSHGGFGRNTEAFF. In DNA form, the CDR3 reads TGTGCCAGCAGCCATGGGGGGTTCGGCAGAAACACTGAAGCTTTCTTT. The rearrangement uses TRBV3-1 (or the pseudogene TRBV3-2) and TRBJ1-1, with D perhaps TRBD1 (5 bases). The CDR3 is 16 residues long. Trimming stripped 3 bases from V and 2 bases from J, with 16 bases between. CDR1 and CDR2 from the germline V gene are LGHDT and YNNKEL (reference sequence).

V is TRBV5-4 and J is TRBJ1-2; 10 bases map to TRBD1. Germline V CDR1 and CDR2: SGHNT, YYREEE (reference sequence). V lost 0 bases to trimming and J lost 5 bases; unmatched junction nucleotides: 4. This CDR3 has 15 amino acids. The CDR3 nucleotides read TGTGCCAGCAGCTTGGCGACAGGGGGCGCGTATGGCTACACCTTC. It is translated as CASSLATGGAYGYTF.